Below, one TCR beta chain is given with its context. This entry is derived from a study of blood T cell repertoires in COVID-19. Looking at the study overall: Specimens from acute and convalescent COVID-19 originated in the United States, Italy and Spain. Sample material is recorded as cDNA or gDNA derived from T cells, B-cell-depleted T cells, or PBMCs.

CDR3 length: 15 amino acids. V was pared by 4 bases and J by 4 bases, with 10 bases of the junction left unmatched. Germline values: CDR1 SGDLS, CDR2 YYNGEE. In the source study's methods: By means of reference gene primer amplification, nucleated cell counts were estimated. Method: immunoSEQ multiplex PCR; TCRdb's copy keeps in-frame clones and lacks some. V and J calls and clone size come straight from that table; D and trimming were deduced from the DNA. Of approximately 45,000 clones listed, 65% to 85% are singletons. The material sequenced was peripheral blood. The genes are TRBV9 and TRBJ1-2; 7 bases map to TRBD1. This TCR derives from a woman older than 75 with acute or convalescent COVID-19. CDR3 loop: CASSPGTDLGYGYTF. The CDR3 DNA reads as TGTGCCAGCAGCCCCGGGACAGACCTTGGCTATGGCTACACCTTC.